This T cell receptor beta chain is from a study of control samples from healthy donors and cancer patients. The CDR3 covers 14 residues. Germline V CDR1 and CDR2: MNHEY, SMNVEV (reference sequence). V was shortened by 0 bases and J by 6 bases, with 11 bases between the two germline ends. Sequenced by immunoSEQ multiplex PCR; TCRdb stores in-frame clones only, minus some. The sample records about 120,000 clones, about 94% being singletons. Input material: blood. The clonotype was recovered from a young man in good health. The chain links TRBV27 to TRBJ2-5, with D possibly TRBD1 on 5 matching bases. CDR3 region: CASSLSWGGKTQYF. Written as DNA, the CDR3 is TGTGCCAGCAGTTTATCCTGGGGCGGAAAGACCCAGTACTTC.